This TCR beta chain was obtained from a study of OX40 agonist ivuxolimab in advanced cancers. Study-wide context: Patients were given ivuxolimab, an antibody that agonizes OX40 (CD134). A partial response was reached by three patients: one with hepatocellular carcinoma and two with cutaneous melanoma. Study-wide points: CD8+ T cells were the subset that, on average, had more expanded clones than CD4+.

Data came from immunoSEQ multiplex PCR; TCRdb stores just in-frame clones and leaves some out. The sample consists of tens of thousands of clones, about 90% of them appearing once. A note on this clone: The antigen remains unidentified.

The cohort excluded patients with autoimmune disease history or systemic immunosuppression. The CDR3 spans 16 residues. Germline V gene sequence: CDR1 SGHKS, CDR2 YYEKEE (reference sequence). V shed 3 bases and J shed 6 bases, with 18 bases lying between them. This specimen consisted of CD4+ or CD8+ T cells sorted from blood, obtained in a trial of the OX40 agonist ivuxolimab. This rearrangement joins TRBV5-5 to TRBJ1-4, with D perhaps TRBD1 (6 bases). This clonotype originated in an adult with an advanced solid tumor such as melanoma, head and neck, liver or kidney cancer. In DNA, the CDR3 is TGTGCCAGCAGCTCTCCGGCGGTCAGGGGCTATGAAAAACTGTTTTTT. The encoded protein is CASSSPAVRGYEKLFF.